The 25 T cell receptor beta chains in this list originate from one sample, sequenced in a study of Ad26.COV2.S vaccination and SARS-CoV-2 variants. Here immunoSEQ multiplex PCR was the method, and the copy in TCRdb shows in-frame clones only, minus some. The sample has roughly 420,000 clones, 89% seen once. This sample's treatment: some 20 received Ad26.COV2.S at low or high dose, single or two shots; roughly five received placebo; per-sample allocation not given. The study sampled participants on day 63 after the first vaccine or placebo injection. This specimen was peripheral blood, taken in a trial of Ad26.COV2.S vaccine versus placebo. The receptors come from a person aged 18-60 years who received the Ad26.COV2.S COVID-19 vaccine or a placebo.

The V gene is TRBV7-3, the J gene TRBJ2-3; TRBD2 is a possible D gene (5 bases). The V and J ends lost 5 bases and 8 bases respectively, with 14 bases between them. Germline V gene lookup returns CDR1 SGHTA and CDR2 FQGTGA. There are 13 residues in the CDR3. The CDR3 spells CASSPTGLGTQYF. CDR3 nucleotide sequence: TGTGCCAGCAGCCCGACGGGGTTAGGTACGCAGTATTTT.

This clone was observed once. This rearrangement joins TRBV10-3 to TRBJ2-7; unclear D gene. The CDR3 loop spans 13 amino acids. CDR1 ENHRY and CDR2 SYGVKD come from the germline V gene. With 8 bases removed from V and 1 base from J, the gap between germline ends came to 12 bases. The CDR3 DNA is TGTGCCATCGGGCAGGAAAAATCCTACGAGCAGTACTTC. Residues: CAIGQEKSYEQYF.

The J gene is TRBJ1-5, the V gene TRBV4-2; 8 positions agree with TRBD1. Germline-derived CDR1 and CDR2 are LGHNA and YNFKEQ. V trimming: 3 bases; J trimming: 7 bases; junction bases outside the gene matches: 8. The CDR3 totals 15 residues. The chain's CDR3 is CASSHADRVEQPQHF. The CDR3 nucleotides read TGTGCCAGCAGCCATGCGGACAGGGTGGAACAGCCCCAGCATTTT.

This clone was recorded only once. The chain couples TRBV4-1 to TRBJ2-6; D not resolved. Per the germline V gene, CDR1 is MGHRA and CDR2 is YSYEKL. V gave up 1 base and J gave up 5 bases, with 12 bases separating them. The CDR3 contains 16 residues. CDR3 sequence (DNA): TGCGCCAGCAGCCAAGGAAGGGCCCCAAGGGCCAACGTCCTGACTTTC. It yields the protein CASSQGRAPRANVLTF.

V gene TRBV19 combines with J gene TRBJ1-2; no firm D call. V lost 5 bases and J 10 bases, leaving 17 bases between the germline ends. Germline loops: CDR1 LNHDA, CDR2 SQIVND (reference sequence). There are 13 residues in the CDR3. The chain's CDR3 is CASSPTLYPLYTF. The DNA for the CDR3 is TGTGCCAGTAGTCCTACGCTTTACCCCCTCTACACCTTC.

The rearrangement joins TRBV30 to TRBJ1-2, with D tentatively TRBD1 (5 bases). Per germline, CDR1 GTSNPN and CDR2 SVGIG (reference sequence). The CDR3 covers 13 residues. The V end lost 0 bases, the J end lost 8 bases, and 13 bases lay between the germline ends. CDR3 in amino acids: CAWSVGGSEGYTF. CDR3 DNA: TGTGCCTGGAGTGTCGGGGGTTCGGAGGGCTACACCTTC.

The gene calls are TRBV5-4 and TRBJ2-2, with 7 nucleotides matching TRBD2. The V and J ends lost 5 bases and 3 bases, in that order; junction bases with no gene match: 13. This CDR3 is built from 17 residues. CDR1 and CDR2 (germline): SGHNT, YYREEE (reference sequence). CDR3 coding DNA: TGTGCCAGCAGTCAGCGATCAGCGGGATTGTACACCGGGGAGCTGTTTTTT. Its protein product is CASSQRSAGLYTGELFF.

This clone showed up just once. CDR3 sequence (DNA): TGTGCCAGCAGCTTGAGCGGGGGGTCCTACAATGAGCAGTTCTTC. It yields the protein CASSLSGGSYNEQFF. V usage is TRBV7-9 and J usage is TRBJ2-1; 9 positions match TRBD2. The CDR3 has 15 residues. CDR1 is SEHNR, CDR2 FQNEAQ, per germline (reference sequence). Losses at the gene ends were 3 bases for V and 1 base for J; bases not matched to a gene: 1.

In this sample, this clone turned up once. V gene TRBV15 combines with J gene TRBJ2-4; D might be TRBD2 (6 bases). The germline CDR1 and CDR2 sequences are LNHNV and YYDKDF (reference sequence). Trimming removed 5 bases from V and 8 bases from J, with 13 bases in between. This CDR3 comprises 13 residues. CDR3 in amino acids: CATSYRGRDIQYF. CDR3 sequence (DNA): TGTGCCACCAGCTACCGGGGGAGAGACATTCAGTACTTC.

The chain uses TRBV7-8 and TRBJ1-5; possibly TRBD1 for D (5 bases). This CDR3 region has 16 residues. CDR1 and CDR2 from the germline V gene are SGHVS and FQNEAQ. The V gene lost 1 base and the J gene lost 10 bases, with 20 bases spanning the gap. CDR3 nucleotide sequence: TGTGCCAGCAGCTTAGGTGTTGGGGGAGGATGGAAACCCCAGCATTTT. This encodes CASSLGVGGGWKPQHF. Looking up the rest from reference TRBV7-8 and TRBJ1-5 gives the full variable domain: GAGVSQSPRYKVAKRGQDVALRCDPISGHVSLFWYQQALGQGPEFLTYFQNEAQLDKSGLPSDRFFAERPEGSVSTLKIQRTQQEDSAVYLCASSLGVGGGWKPQHFGDGTRLSIL.

The rearrangement joins TRBV5-1 to TRBJ2-5; no definite D call. CDR3 size: 14 residues. The germline V and J ends were trimmed by 0 bases and 0 bases, with 6 bases remaining between them. From germline, CDR1 is SGHRS and CDR2 YFSETQ. The CDR3 nucleotides read TGCGCCAGCAGCTTGGGCCAGCACCAAGAGACCCAGTACTTC. Protein: CASSLGQHQETQYF.

The rearrangement uses TRBV5-4 and TRBJ1-2; D might be TRBD1 (5 bases). Deletions cut 3 bases from V and 2 bases from J, with 11 bases between. CDR3 size: 14 residues. Germline V gene sequence: CDR1 SGHNT, CDR2 YYREEE (reference sequence). The CDR3: CASSSMTANYGYTF. CDR3 DNA sequence: TGTGCCAGCAGCTCGATGACAGCGAACTATGGCTACACCTTC.

The chain couples TRBV28 to TRBJ2-3; 8 nucleotides align to TRBD2. Germline CDR1 and CDR2: MDHEN and SYDVKM. The CDR3 has 15 amino acids. V was pared by 4 bases and J by 5 bases, with 8 bases of the junction left unmatched. The CDR3 here is CASSSGAGGQDTQYF. The CDR3 DNA reads as TGTGCCAGCAGTTCAGGGGCGGGGGGTCAAGATACGCAGTATTTT. Supplemented by reference TRBV28 and TRBJ2-3, the full variable domain reads DVKVTQSSRYLVKRTGEKVFLECVQDMDHENMFWYRQDPGLGLRLIYFSYDVKMKEKGDIPEGYSVSREKKERFSLILESASTNQTSMYLCASSSGAGGQDTQYFGPGTRLTVL.

The V and J genes are TRBV28 and TRBJ1-1; 7 nucleotides match TRBD1. Germline V gene lookup returns CDR1 MDHEN and CDR2 SYDVKM. The CDR3 loop spans 18 amino acids. Trimming cost V 0 bases and J 4 bases; bases outside gene matches: 14. DNA of the CDR3: TGTGCCAGCAGTTTATGGGGAACGTGGGGCAGGGGGAGCACTGAAGCTTTCTTT. Translation gives CASSLWGTWGRGSTEAFF.

J is TRBJ2-3 and V is TRBV7-9; TRBD1 might be the D (6 bases). This CDR3 contains 15 residues. V lost 5 bases to trimming and J lost 3 bases, with 15 bases between them. The V gene's germline CDR1 is SEHNR and CDR2 FQNEAQ (reference sequence). The CDR3 bases are TGTGCCAGCAGCCCCCTCGCAGGGGTTACAGATACGCAGTATTTT. This encodes CASSPLAGVTDTQYF.

The gene calls are TRBV4-3 and TRBJ1-6; D remains ambiguous. Germline CDR1 and CDR2: LGHNA and YSLEER. V lost 0 bases and J 6 bases, leaving 12 bases between the germline ends. This CDR3 is 16 amino acids long. CDR3 residues: CASSQEVWGPNSPLHF. In nucleotides, the CDR3 is TGCGCCAGCAGCCAAGAGGTCTGGGGTCCTAATTCACCCCTCCACTTT.

In this sample, this clone turned up once. The chain employs TRBV11-2 and TRBJ2-7; TRBD2 might be the D (5 bases). Germline V lookup: CDR1 SGHAT, CDR2 FQNNGV. Trimming stripped 5 bases from V and 4 bases from J, with 9 bases between. This CDR3 comprises 12 residues. The CDR3, as DNA: TGTGCCAGCAGCGCGGACTTATACGAGCAGTACGTC. Amino acid sequence: CASSADLYEQYV.

The chain employs TRBV27 and TRBJ2-3; 14 nucleotides align to TRBD2. The ends lost 7 bases at V and 7 bases at J; junction bases unmatched: 4. CDR3 size: 14 residues. Germline CDR1 reads MNHEY; CDR2 reads SMNVEV (reference sequence). CDR3 in DNA: TGTGCCAGCAAGACTAGCGGGGGGGCAAATACGCAGTATTTT. It codes for CASKTSGGANTQYF.

The chain combines TRBV5-1 with TRBJ1-5, with D maybe TRBD1 (5 bases). The CDR3 has 15 residues. Trimming cost V 0 bases and J 5 bases, with 12 bases left between them. CDR1 and CDR2 from the germline V gene are SGHRS and YFSETQ. This CDR3 is CASSLGAGLHQPQHF. CDR3 DNA sequence: TGCGCCAGCAGCTTGGGTGCAGGGCTACATCAGCCCCAGCATTTT.

The chain is built from TRBV7-9 and TRBJ1-2, with D possibly TRBD1 on 5 matching bases. The germline V and J ends were trimmed by 1 base and 6 bases, with 9 bases remaining between them. This CDR3 is built from 13 residues. Germline CDR1 SEHNR, CDR2 FQNEAQ (reference sequence). The CDR3 spells CASSLESGDGYTF. CDR3 nucleotide sequence: TGTGCCAGCAGCTTAGAGTCGGGGGATGGCTACACCTTC.

This chain joins TRBV5-1 and TRBJ1-4; maybe TRBD1 (5 bases). V dropped 4 bases and J dropped 1 base, with 17 bases sitting between them. CDR3 length: 17 amino acids. The germline CDR1 and CDR2 sequences are SGHRS and YFSETQ. CDR3 residues: CASSLGVGDITNEKLFF. Here the CDR3 DNA reads TGCGCCAGCAGCCTCGGGGTAGGGGATATAACTAATGAAAAACTGTTTTTT.

This clone was observed once. This rearrangement joins TRBV10-3 to TRBJ1-2; tentatively, D is TRBD1 (5 bases). Germline-derived CDR1 and CDR2 are ENHRY and SYGVKD. The V end was cut by 8 bases, the J end by 8 bases, with 18 bases between. The CDR3 has 13 amino acids. The CDR3 DNA follows: TGTGCCATCCCCTTCCGCGGGGGTATCGGCTACACCTTC. Translation: CAIPFRGGIGYTF.

CDR3 bases: TGTGCCAGCAGCAAATGGAGGTCGGGGACAGGCTCCTACGAGCAGTACTTC. Translated, it gives CASSKWRSGTGSYEQYF. The genes are TRBV21-1 and TRBJ2-7; the listed D gene, TRBD1, was not tested against the DNA. TRBV21-1 is designated a pseudogene. This CDR3 spans 17 amino acids.

This clone was found a few times. This sequence joins TRBV3-1 (or the pseudogene TRBV3-2) and TRBJ1-5; D is unresolved. The CDR3 has 14 residues. CDR1 and CDR2 from the germline V gene are LGHDT and YNNKEL (reference sequence). Trimming cost V 4 bases and J 4 bases, with 11 bases left between them. DNA for the CDR3: TGTGCCAGCAGCCCGAAAGGAGTTAATCAGCCCCAGCATTTT. It is translated as CASSPKGVNQPQHF.

The chain is built from TRBV5-4 and TRBJ1-1, with D possibly TRBD1 on 6 matching bases. Per germline, CDR1 SGHNT and CDR2 YYREEE (reference sequence). CDR3 length: 14 amino acids. V lost 2 bases, J lost 2 bases, and 10 bases lay in between. The CDR3, as DNA: TGTGCCAGCAGCTTTCGGGGGGCCAACACTGAAGCTTTCTTT. Its protein product is CASSFRGANTEAFF. Using reference TRBV5-4 and TRBJ1-1 for the parts outside the CDR3, the full variable domain is ETGVTQSPTHLIKTRGQQVTLRCSSQSGHNTVSWYQQALGQGPQFIFQYYREEENGRGNFPPRFSGLQFPNYSSELNVNALELDDSALYLCASSFRGANTEAFFGQGTRLTVV.